This T cell receptor (beta chain) was recovered during a study of T cells in tuberculosis. For the study at large: This South African cohort compared adolescents with or without latent tuberculosis against adults with active tuberculosis. Study-level results: Smaller alpha distances in active tuberculosis partly reflected shorter CDR3-alpha lengths.

To note about this clone: Its antigen is not known.

Sequencing was performed with immunoSEQ multiplex PCR; in TCRdb, only in-frame clones are kept and a portion is missing. This sample has about 23,000 clones, with more than 95% found just once. Adolescents were screened for latent TB by skin test and IGRA. Between the trimmed V and J ends, which lost 0 bases and 10 bases, there was a span of 9 bases. Germline V CDR1 and CDR2: LGHNA, YSLEER. This CDR3 is built from 13 residues. The chain is built from TRBV4-3 and TRBJ1-4, with a possible D match to TRBD1 (5 bases). Specimen: PBMCs. This clonotype was obtained from a donor aged 10-29 years with latent tuberculosis or without tuberculosis infection. In DNA, the CDR3 is TGCGCCAGCAGCCAAGAACCAGGGCTAAAACTGTTTTTT. This encodes CASSQEPGLKLFF.